These 16 T cell receptor beta chains originate from one sample sequenced in a study of shared T cell receptors in the human thymus. Sequencing used immunoSEQ multiplex PCR; TCRdb keeps in-frame clones, though not all of them. Altogether hundreds of thousands of clones are present, 88% being singletons, with the ten largest covering roughly 0.0097%. The same sample was also used in a study of human thymus T cells.

The material sequenced was thymocytes. Receptors were obtained from a boy less than two years old with a congenital heart defect.

The table lists this clone with a count of one. This rearrangement joins TRBV19 to TRBJ2-7; 11 bases match TRBD1. Germline lookup yields CDR1 LNHDA and CDR2 SQIVND (reference sequence). The length of the CDR3 is 15 residues. J was trimmed by 1 base and V by 6 bases; bases with no gene match: 5. CDR3 sequence (DNA): TGTGCCAGTAGCGACTGGGACAGGGGGTCCTACGAGCAGTACTTC. As protein: CASSDWDRGSYEQYF.

This clone was seen more than once but under ten times. The rearrangement joins TRBV4-2 to TRBJ2-5, with 10 nucleotides matching TRBD2. Germline CDR1 and CDR2: LGHNA and YNFKEQ. J lost 5 bases, V lost 3 bases, and 9 bases had no gene match. The length of the CDR3 is 16 residues. The CDR3 nucleotides read TGTGCCAGCAGCCAGCTAGCGGGAGTCCCAGGGGAGACCCAGTACTTC. It yields the protein CASSQLAGVPGETQYF.

On this clone: At the DNA level, this CDR3 is encoded by other sequences in the same sample as well. The V and J genes are TRBV6-5 and TRBJ2-2; 9 nucleotides align to TRBD2. This CDR3 is 15 amino acids long. The V segment lost 0 bases and the J segment 5 bases; nucleotides outside the gene matches: 1. Germline CDR1 reads MNHEY; CDR2 reads SVGAGI. The CDR3: CASSYSTSGTGELFF. CDR3 bases: TGTGCCAGCAGTTACTCGACTAGCGGAACCGGGGAGCTGTTTTTT.

The sample holds one count of this clone. The chain uses TRBV9 and TRBJ2-1, with 12 bases aligning to TRBD2. From germline, CDR1 is SGDLS and CDR2 YYNGEE. This CDR3 region has 18 residues. Trimming took 7 bases from V and 9 from J; bases not matched to a gene: 20. The CDR3 loop reads CASGLAGNPYSYGREQFF. CDR3 bases: TGTGCCAGCGGACTAGCGGGGAATCCTTACTCGTACGGACGTGAGCAGTTCTTC.

The V gene is TRBV30, the J gene TRBJ2-1, with TRBD1 matching 7 bases. This CDR3 is 17 amino acids long. CDR1 and CDR2 from the germline V gene are GTSNPN and SVGIG (reference sequence). V trimming: 0 bases; J trimming: 4 bases; junction bases outside the gene matches: 12. The CDR3 loop is CAWSVGLGGQSYNEQFF. The CDR3 coding sequence is TGTGCCTGGAGTGTAGGGTTAGGGGGACAGTCATACAATGAGCAGTTCTTC.

This clone was found once. This chain connects TRBV15 to TRBJ2-1; 11 bases map to TRBD1. CDR1 LNHNV and CDR2 YYDKDF come from the germline V gene (reference sequence). The J segment lost 3 bases and the V segment lost 5 bases, leaving 6 bases of the junction unmatched. CDR3 length equals 16 residues. In DNA form, the CDR3 reads TGTGCCACCAGCCCCCGGACAGGGGGCTTCTACAATGAGCAGTTCTTC. This translates into CATSPRTGGFYNEQFF. The full variable domain, its missing parts supplied by reference TRBV15 and TRBJ2-1, is DAMVIQNPRYQVTQFGKPVTLSCSQTLNHNVMYWYQQKSSQAPKLLFHYYDKDFNNEADTPDNFQSRRPNTSFCFLDIRSPGLGDTAMYLCATSPRTGGFYNEQFFGPGTRLTVL.

CDR3 nucleotides: TGTGCCAGCAGTGCCGGGGGGCATTCTGAAGCTTTCTTT. Its protein product is CASSAGGHSEAFF. This chain uses TRBV9 with TRBJ1-1, with D tentatively TRBD1 (6 bases). V lost 5 bases, J lost 6 bases, and 14 bases lay in between. The CDR3 extends over 13 amino acids. CDR1 is SGDLS, CDR2 YYNGEE, per germline.

V is TRBV6-1 and J is TRBJ1-5; 7 bases align to TRBD1. This CDR3 contains 14 residues. V trimming: 7 bases; J trimming: 7 bases; junction bases outside the gene matches: 10. CDR1 is MNHNS, CDR2 SASEGT, per germline. CDR3 residues: CASTTNRGPQPQHF. CDR3 sequence (DNA): TGTGCCAGCACTACTAACAGGGGACCACAGCCCCAGCATTTT.

The genes are TRBV4-3 and TRBJ2-3; 9 bases align to TRBD2. CDR1 and CDR2 (germline): LGHNA, YSLEER. The CDR3 contains 17 residues. J gave up 3 bases and V 4 bases, and 11 bases lay outside the gene matches. The DNA of the CDR3 is TGCGCCAGCAGCCTACTACTAGCGGGCGATGGGACAGATACGCAGTATTTT. It is translated as CASSLLLAGDGTDTQYF.

This chain uses TRBV7-2 with TRBJ1-5; tentative D call: TRBD1 (6 bases). Deletions cut 6 bases from V and 4 bases from J, with 16 bases between. This CDR3 is 15 amino acids long. Germline V gene lookup returns CDR1 SGHTA and CDR2 FQGNSA. DNA for the CDR3: TGTGCCAGCAGGCCTCAGGGGTTGGGGAATCAGCCCCAGCATTTT. Translation: CASRPQGLGNQPQHF.

V gene TRBV7-9 combines with J gene TRBJ2-1; 9 nucleotides agree with TRBD2. Germline V lookup: CDR1 SEHNR, CDR2 FQNEAQ (reference sequence). V trimming: 10 bases; J trimming: 5 bases; junction bases outside the gene matches: 6. The CDR3 runs 13 residues. CDR3 in amino acids: CAIPLAGHNEQFF. The CDR3 DNA is TGTGCCATCCCGCTAGCGGGACACAATGAGCAGTTCTTC.

This clone was recorded only once. The genes are TRBV2 and TRBJ1-1; 9 nucleotides match TRBD1. Trimming took 8 bases from V and 4 from J; bases not matched to a gene: 5. Germline-derived CDR1 and CDR2 are SNHLY and FYNNEI. CDR3 length: 13 residues. The CDR3 reads CASGTGFGTEAFF. DNA for the CDR3: TGTGCCAGCGGGACAGGGTTCGGCACTGAAGCTTTCTTT.

This clone was seen more than once but under ten times. The J gene is TRBJ2-7, the V gene TRBV7-8, with D perhaps TRBD2 (5 bases). Germline CDR1 reads SGHVS; CDR2 reads FQNEAQ. The CDR3 is 13 amino acids. The V end lost 2 bases, the J end lost 3 bases, and 8 bases lay between the germline ends. The chain's CDR3 is CASSLNGVYEQYF. For the CDR3, the DNA is TGTGCCAGCAGCTTAAACGGGGTCTACGAGCAGTACTTC.

The chain employs TRBV4-2 and TRBJ2-7, with TRBD1 matching over 7 bases. The CDR3 sequence is 18 residues long. J lost 3 bases, V lost 0 bases, and 14 bases had no gene match. Looked up from germline, CDR1 is LGHNA and CDR2 is YNFKEQ. The CDR3 loop is CASSQELGDGRGNYEQYF. DNA of the CDR3: TGTGCCAGCAGCCAAGAATTAGGCGATGGCAGGGGGAACTACGAGCAGTACTTC.

The DNA for the CDR3 is TGTGCCTGGAGTCCGGCTAGCGGGACCACGAGGTGCGAGCAGTACTTC. Its protein is CAWSPASGTTRCEQYF. This chain links TRBV30 with TRBJ2-7, with 9 bases that match TRBD2. V dropped 2 bases and J dropped 6; count of bases not matched to a gene: 14. The CDR3 is 16 residues long. Germline V gives CDR1 GTSNPN, CDR2 SVGIG (reference sequence).

V and J are TRBV4-1 and TRBJ2-1; TRBD2 agrees at 9 bases. The V segment lost 0 bases and the J segment 0 bases; nucleotides outside the gene matches: 9. CDR1 MGHRA and CDR2 YSYEKL come from the germline V gene. This CDR3 has 19 amino acids. The CDR3 coding sequence is TGCGCCAGCAGCCAAGAGTTCTCCTGGCGGGAGGGCTCCTACAATGAGCAGTTCTTC. As protein: CASSQEFSWREGSYNEQFF.